This TCR beta chain derives from a study of T-cell reconstitution after alpha-beta-depleted transplantation in children. The germline V gene encodes CDR1 SQVTM and CDR2 ANQGSEA. J gave up 3 bases and V 1 base, and 11 bases lay outside the gene matches. The CDR3 is 17 amino acids. Using unique molecular identifiers, the investigators prepared the TCRbeta library. TCRdb ran MiXCR on the PCR reads and lists one entry per CDR3 protein. There are 480,000 or so distinct CDR3 sequences in the sample; approximately 10% occur only once, and 2% to 2.5% lies in the top ten. The chain combines TRBV29-1 with TRBJ2-7; 11 bases fit TRBD2. This clonotype was obtained from a child aged 2 to 10 with inherited bone marrow failure, due to receive a stem cell transplant. The sequencing here drew on PBMCs, taken before TCRalphabeta/CD19-depleted stem cell transplant. The CDR3 region has the DNA TGCAGCGTTGAAGGGCTTACTAGCGGGAGAGGTCTCTACGAGCAGTACTTC. Its translation: CSVEGLTSGRGLYEQYF.